Included here is one T cell receptor beta chain sequence, with context. Its target is not known. With 8 bases removed from V and 0 bases from J, the gap between germline ends came to 23 bases. The CDR3 extends over 19 amino acids. Germline CDR1 is ENHRY and CDR2 is SYGVKD. These data are taken from a study of a mutant IDH1 vaccine in newly diagnosed glioma. The protocol was immunoSEQ multiplex PCR, while the TCRdb copy is restricted to in-frame clones and leaves out a portion. The sample has fewer than 85,000 clones, 86% seen once. The time point denotes: baseline, week 1 (first vaccination visit). Treatment denoted: pre-vaccination baseline after standard-of-care therapy. Overall study findings and caveats: It was about 95% of patients that developed vaccine-induced immune responses.

The chain couples TRBV10-3 to TRBJ2-6; D might be TRBD2 (6 bases). This sequence was found in a man between 25 and 39 years old with glioma. Specimen: PBMCs, collected from a glioma patient treated with radiotherapy, temozolomide or both. CDR3: CAIQSRQGLKTSGANVLTF. CDR3 in DNA: TGTGCCATCCAGAGTCGGCAGGGACTCAAGACCTCTGGGGCCAACGTCCTGACTTTC.